This entry is about one T cell receptor (beta chain). The sample comes from a study of shared clonotypes between healthy human individuals. The CDR3 length is 13 residues. V lost 1 base and J 7 bases, leaving 10 bases between the germline ends. Germline V CDR1 and CDR2: MDHEN, SYDVKM. The protocol was immunoSEQ multiplex PCR, while the TCRdb copy is restricted to in-frame clones and leaves out a portion. The profile shows over a million clones, approximately 98.5% of them singletons. V usage is TRBV28 and J usage is TRBJ1-2; D is undetermined. The sample taken for sequencing was naive CD4+ T cells sorted from blood. Regarding subset: CD45RA+ positively selected. The sequence derives from a man aged 25-45 years in good health. CDR3 protein: CASSLSPTSGYTF. CDR3 coding DNA: TGTGCCAGCAGTTTATCGCCGACCTCTGGCTACACCTTC.